The clone carrying this T cell receptor beta chain showed up many times. Time point noted: healthy volunteer bleed at 6 weeks. Total RNA was extracted from unfractionated whole blood. This sample is drawn from a study of human T cells and chemical hapten exposure. Each CDR3 protein is one row after TCRdb ran MiXCR on the RACE reads. The profile shows 65,000 to 95,000 distinct CDR3 sequences, over 6.5% of them singletons. Trimming removed 0 bases from V and 2 bases from J, with 11 bases in between. Germline lookup yields CDR1 MNHNY and CDR2 SVGAGI (reference sequence). The CDR3 is 16 residues long. V usage is TRBV6-6 and J usage is TRBJ1-5, with D possibly matching TRBD1 (5 bases). This receptor was taken from a female donor in good health. Some clones in this sample may be carry-over from other donors' samples. Input material: whole blood. Written as DNA, the CDR3 is TGTGCCAGCAGTTACTCGGGGAGGGGAGGCAATCAGCCCCAGCATTTT. It encodes CASSYSGRGGNQPQHF.